Listed below are T cell receptor beta chains from one sample, sequenced in a study of early T cells in non-severe SARS-CoV-2 infection. TCRdb recomputed calls from the 5' RACE reads with MiXCR, one row per CDR3 protein. The sample contains about 21,000 distinct CDR3 sequences, around 5% of which appear only once. Sequences were derived from whole blood, sampled at baseline. These receptors came from an adult who was a healthcare worker with PCR-confirmed SARS-CoV-2 infection or an uninfected control (not recorded which). Both conserved end residues are part of each CDR3. Clone size is shown for a subset of rows, as once, few, many or a class of expanded clone.

v_gene	abundance	j_gene	CDR3aa
TRBV20-1	few	TRBJ2-4	CSASPGPGGIIQYF
TRBV20-1	many	TRBJ2-3	CSARASGGEDTQYF
TRBV2	NA	TRBJ2-3	CASSDLGVGDPMTDTQYF
TRBV7-9	NA	TRBJ2-3	CASSPRTRTDTQYF
TRBV3-1	many	TRBJ1-4	CASSQSGLLEKLFF
TRBV6-2/TRBV6-3	medium-sized	TRBJ2-5	CASSPPSGQETQYF
TRBV29-1	NA	TRBJ2-1	CSVERDRTNEQFF
TRBV20-1	medium-sized	TRBJ2-1	CSARDFSGGERHGNEQFF
TRBV27	many	TRBJ1-4	CASSYDSGTNEKLFF
TRBV5-4	many	TRBJ2-6	CASSLAEGRIGANVLTF
TRBV4-3	few	TRBJ2-2	CASSQGPTGMNTGELFF
TRBV4-1	many	TRBJ2-1	CASSQPSSGQFF